The 20 T cell receptor beta chains presented below share a single source sample, sequenced in a study of T-cell reconstitution after alpha-beta-depleted transplantation in children (dated by TCRdb to between 2015 and 2016). The library came from PCR. Instrument used: Illumina HiSeq 2500. To normalize quantification of the TCRbeta repertoire, the TCR libraries were built with molecular barcoding that relied on unique molecular identifiers. The public reads were reprocessed in TCRdb via fastp at Q25 and MiXCR, keeping in-frame beta chains. Merged by CDR3 protein, the rows form single entries marked with the most common genes and DNA. Counted in this sample were around 600,000 distinct CDR3 sequences; 15% to 20% of them appeared once. In total, the top ten clones hold under 1.2% of the sample. The sample consisted of PBMCs from the stem cell graft donor, taken from the stem cell graft. These receptors were taken from a human donor who donated a stem cell graft to a child with acute myeloid leukemia.

This clonotype was observed at least ten times. The chain combines TRBV20-1 with TRBJ1-4; 9 bases are shared with TRBD1. CDR3 length equals 15 residues. Germline values: CDR1 DFQATT, CDR2 SNEGSKA (reference sequence). V lost 3 bases to trimming and J lost 4 bases; unmatched junction nucleotides: 6. The chain's CDR3 is CSARGQGRSNEKLFF. Written as DNA, the CDR3 is TGCAGTGCTAGGGGACAGGGAAGGAGTAATGAAAAACTGTTTTTT.

This clonotype was detected ten times or more. The chain employs TRBV18 and TRBJ1-3; D remains ambiguous. The CDR3 totals 17 residues. The V and J ends lost 2 bases and 2 bases respectively, with 16 bases between them. Germline CDR1 and CDR2: KGHSH and LQKENI. CDR3 nucleotides: TGTGCCAGCTCACCAATCACGGGGAAAGGAGCTGGAAACACCATATATTTT. Translating it yields CASSPITGKGAGNTIYF.

This clonotype has just a few counts. The V call is TRBV11-2, the J call TRBJ1-1; possibly TRBD1 for D (6 bases). The V and J ends lost 3 bases and 5 bases respectively, with 16 bases between them. Germline-derived CDR1 and CDR2 are SGHAT and FQNNGV. The CDR3 has 15 amino acids. The CDR3 sequence: CASSFPGDGGTEAFF. In DNA form, the CDR3 reads TGTGCCAGCAGCTTCCCAGGGGATGGTGGGACTGAAGCTTTCTTT.

The CDR3 loop is CASRARLGTEDYF. Written as DNA, the CDR3 is TGTGCCAGCCGCGCCCGACTCGGGACAGAGGATTACTTC. The V call is TRBV5-4, the J call TRBJ2-7, with TRBD1 identical over 7 bases. The CDR3 sequence is 13 residues long. J lost 13 bases, V lost 7 bases, and 17 bases had no gene match. Looked up from germline, CDR1 is SGHNT and CDR2 is YYREEE (reference sequence).

This clonotype was picked up many times. The chain has TRBV6-5 and TRBJ1-1; 7 bases map to TRBD1. CDR3 size: 12 residues. V shed 6 bases, J shed 8 bases, and the junction held 6 bases outside the gene matches. CDR1 MNHEY and CDR2 SVGAGI come from the germline V gene. CDR3 sequence reads: CASRRQGNEAFF. In DNA, the CDR3 is TGTGCCAGCAGGCGACAGGGCAACGAAGCTTTCTTT.

Comment on this clonotype: This sequence may be a read error, since a much larger clone differs from it by one base. The V and J genes are TRBV7-2 and TRBJ2-5; D is undetermined. The CDR3 consists of 12 residues. The germline gives CDR1 SGHTA, CDR2 FQGNSA. Here the CDR3 DNA reads TGTGCCAGCAGCCCACAGCGAGAGATCCAGTACTTC. Its protein is CASSPQREIQYF.

This clonotype has ten or more counts. This chain links TRBV29-1 with TRBJ1-1; a possible D gene is TRBD1 (6 bases). Germline V lookup: CDR1 SQVTM, CDR2 ANQGSEA. The CDR3 is 13 residues long. Deletions cut 3 bases from V and 6 bases from J, with 14 bases between. CDR3: CSVDPRGRAEAFF. CDR3 nucleotides: TGCAGCGTTGATCCCAGGGGAAGGGCTGAAGCTTTCTTT.

This clonotype showed up just a few times. The chain joins TRBV6-6 to TRBJ2-7; D gene uncertain. The V end lost 8 bases, the J end lost 6 bases, and 17 bases lay between the germline ends. CDR3 length: 13 amino acids. Germline values: CDR1 MNHNY, CDR2 SVGAGI (reference sequence). The CDR3 sequence is CASQRAELAEQYF. CDR3 DNA sequence: TGTGCCAGCCAAAGGGCCGAACTCGCCGAGCAGTACTTC.

This clonotype came up many times. The rearrangement uses TRBV20-1 and TRBJ2-7; D may be TRBD1 or TRBD2 (6 bases each). With 0 bases removed from V and 4 bases from J, the gap between germline ends came to 10 bases. Germline V gene data show CDR1 as DFQATT and CDR2 as SNEGSKA (reference sequence). CDR3 length: 13 amino acids. The CDR3 reads CSAREGGRYEQYF. In DNA form, the CDR3 reads TGCAGTGCTAGAGAAGGGGGGAGGTACGAGCAGTACTTC.

This clonotype turned up a few times. The V gene is TRBV27, the J gene TRBJ1-1; D not resolved. Looked up from germline, CDR1 is MNHEY and CDR2 is SMNVEV (reference sequence). V lost 4 bases and J lost 7, with 13 bases in between. CDR3 length: 13 residues. The CDR3 spells CASSSRGLSEAFF. For the CDR3, the DNA is TGTGCCAGCAGTTCCCGAGGGTTGAGTGAAGCTTTCTTT.

This clonotype was counted ten times or more. V usage is TRBV5-4 and J usage is TRBJ2-3, with D unclear. The CDR3 length is 15 residues. The germline V and J ends were trimmed by 3 bases and 5 bases, with 16 bases remaining between them. Germline V gene sequence: CDR1 SGHNT, CDR2 YYREEE (reference sequence). CDR3 protein: CASSSQWAERDTQYF. The CDR3 nucleotides are TGTGCCAGCAGCTCTCAGTGGGCGGAGAGAGATACGCAGTATTTT.

This clonotype occurred many times. The rearrangement links TRBV29-1 to TRBJ2-3; D remains ambiguous. The germline V gene encodes CDR1 SQVTM and CDR2 ANQGSEA. This CDR3 region has 12 residues. V was trimmed by 4 bases and J by 6 bases, leaving 11 bases between them. The DNA for the CDR3 is TGCAGCGTTGTTGTCCCTAGGGATACGCAGTATTTT. Its translation: CSVVVPRDTQYF.

In its sample, this clonotype was seen many times. The chain couples TRBV20-1 to TRBJ1-6; a possible D gene is TRBD1 (5 bases). Germline loops: CDR1 DFQATT, CDR2 SNEGSKA (reference sequence). V gave up 5 bases and J gave up 0 bases, with 17 bases separating them. The CDR3 is made up of 17 amino acids. This chain's CDR3 is CSAFTGTASSYNSPLHF. CDR3 coding DNA: TGCAGTGCTTTTACCGGGACGGCGAGCTCCTATAATTCACCCCTCCACTTT.

To note about this clonotype: A much larger clone lies one base from this, so it may be a read error. V usage is TRBV12-3 or TRBV12-4 and J usage is TRBJ2-1; TRBD2 might be the D (6 bases). Trimming stripped 6 bases from V and 4 bases from J, with 16 bases between. This CDR3 contains 15 residues. DNA for the CDR3: TGTGCCAGCAGGACCCGGGACTCAATGTACAATGAGCAGTTCTTC. The encoded protein is CASRTRDSMYNEQFF.

This rearrangement joins TRBV6-2 or TRBV6-3 to TRBJ2-7, with 7 positions matching TRBD2. CDR1 is MNHEY and CDR2 is SVGEGT in the germline V gene. CDR3 size: 17 residues. V dropped 0 bases and J dropped 3; count of bases not matched to a gene: 11. CDR3: CASSYSKGAGRHYEQYF. CDR3 nucleotides: TGTGCCAGCAGTTACTCGAAAGGGGCCGGGAGGCACTACGAGCAGTACTTC.

V gene TRBV27 combines with J gene TRBJ2-5; TRBD2 matches 7 bases. The V segment lost 6 bases and the J segment 0 bases; nucleotides outside the gene matches: 4. The CDR3 spans 14 residues. Germline CDR1 MNHEY, CDR2 SMNVEV (reference sequence). CDR3 sequence: CASSAGAYQETQYF. CDR3 DNA: TGTGCCAGCAGCGCGGGAGCGTACCAAGAGACCCAGTACTTC.

This clonotype was detected only a few times. V gene TRBV5-1 combines with J gene TRBJ2-2, with 8 bases that match TRBD2. From germline, CDR1 is SGHRS and CDR2 YFSETQ. This CDR3 region has 15 residues. The V gene end was trimmed by 0 bases and the J gene end by 6 bases; junction bases not matched to a gene: 4. Here the CDR3 reads CASSLAAGDSGELFF. CDR3 nucleotide sequence: TGCGCCAGCAGCTTGGCAGCGGGGGACTCCGGGGAGCTGTTTTTT.

V is TRBV7-9 and J is TRBJ1-6, with D perhaps TRBD1 (5 bases). Per germline, CDR1 SEHNR and CDR2 FQNEAQ (reference sequence). The CDR3 runs to 13 residues. Trimming took 5 bases from V and 10 from J, leaving 12 bases between them. The DNA for the CDR3 is TGTGCCAGCAGCGCCATGACAGCGTCACCCCTCCACTTT. Protein sequence: CASSAMTASPLHF. The full variable domain, in which reference TRBV7-9 and TRBJ1-6 provide the parts outside the CDR3, is DTGVSQNPRHKITKRGQNVTFRCDPISEHNRLYWYRQTLGQGPEFLTYFQNEAQLEKSRLLSDRFSAERPKGSFSTLEIQRTEQGDSAMYLCASSAMTASPLHFGNGTRLTVT.

The rearrangement links TRBV11-2 to TRBJ2-5; a possible D gene is TRBD2 (5 bases). This CDR3 contains 16 residues. V dropped 5 bases and J dropped 1 base, with 17 bases sitting between them. CDR1 SGHAT and CDR2 FQNNGV come from the germline V gene. This CDR3 reads CASSPGGRVPQETQYF. CDR3 DNA: TGTGCCAGCAGCCCCGGCGGGCGGGTGCCCCAAGAGACCCAGTACTTC.

This clonotype has ten or more counts. The CDR3, as DNA: TGTGCCAGCAACGGAACCCCCCGGGGTGAAAAACTGTTTTTT. Translation: CASNGTPRGEKLFF. The chain links TRBV6-5 to TRBJ1-4; D is unclear. The CDR3 is made up of 14 amino acids. V was pared by 7 bases and J by 7 bases, with 16 bases between. Germline assignment: CDR1 MNHEY and CDR2 SVGAGI.